The clone carrying this T cell receptor (beta chain) was detected once. No antigen is known for it. Data came from immunoSEQ multiplex PCR; TCRdb stores just in-frame clones and leaves some out. Of over 50,000 clones in the sample, about four fifths were seen once. The sample is drawn from a study of Tregs in tolerant kidney transplant recipients. General study points: Validation in larger populations is needed because few patients were studied. Tregs expanded with activated donor B cells seemed most donor-specific. Biological reproducibility was not directly addressed in this study.

CDR3 length equals 16 residues. CDR1 is GTSNPN, CDR2 SVGIG, per germline (reference sequence). V was pared by 3 bases and J by 5 bases, with 10 bases of the junction left unmatched. CD4+CD25+CD127- Tregs, CD4+CD25- non-Tregs, CD4 and CD8 cells were sorted. The chain has TRBV30 and TRBJ2-2, with 9 bases identical to TRBD2. This TCR was sampled from a human donor in good health. Sequenced sample: CD4+ T cells from blood. The chain's CDR3 is CAWRSRGSGRTGELFF. The CDR3 bases are TGTGCCTGGAGATCCCGAGGTAGCGGGAGAACCGGGGAGCTGTTTTTT.